The 10 T cell receptor beta chains below all came from one sample that was sequenced in a study of cytomegalovirus exposure and HLA in healthy donors. PCR used 60 Vbeta primers and 13 Jbeta primers. Clones were read by immunoSEQ multiplex PCR, and TCRdb kept only the in-frame ones, dropping some. The sample carries 190,000 or so clones, approximately 82% recorded once. Source material: PBMCs. The receptors originated from a woman aged 50 to 60 in good health and CMV-seropositive.

This sequence joins TRBV6-1 and TRBJ2-1; 9 bases align to TRBD2. In germline, CDR1 is MNHNS, CDR2 SASEGT. Germline trimming cut 5 bases from V and 5 bases from J; bases unmatched to any gene: 7. The length of the CDR3 is 15 residues. CDR3 DNA sequence: TGTGCCAGCAGTAACGGGCGGGGGGGCCACAATGAGCAGTTCTTC. Translation gives CASSNGRGGHNEQFF.

The chain uses TRBV5-1 and TRBJ2-6; D is possibly TRBD1 (5 bases). Between the trimmed V and J ends, which lost 2 bases and 0 bases, there was a span of 15 bases. Germline-derived CDR1 and CDR2 are SGHRS and YFSETQ. The CDR3 sequence is 18 residues long. Here the CDR3 reads CASSFFWQGSSGANVLTF. CDR3 DNA sequence: TGCGCCAGCAGCTTCTTCTGGCAGGGAAGCTCTGGGGCCAACGTCCTGACTTTC.

The rearrangement links TRBV27 to TRBJ2-2, with 11 positions matching TRBD2. The CDR3 contains 14 residues. CDR1 is MNHEY, CDR2 SMNVEV, per germline (reference sequence). J lost 5 bases, V lost 5 bases, and 1 base had no gene match. The CDR3 coding sequence is TGTGCCAGCAGTAGACTAGCGGGGACCGGGGAGCTGTTTTTT. Protein sequence: CASSRLAGTGELFF.

This chain links TRBV7-3 with TRBJ2-2; D remains unclear. The CDR3 covers 14 residues. Germline V gives CDR1 SGHTA, CDR2 FQGTGA. The ends were cut back, 4 bases at V and 0 bases at J, with 6 bases in the middle. The CDR3 protein is CASSSVPNTGELFF. For the CDR3, the DNA is TGTGCCAGCAGCTCCGTCCCGAACACCGGGGAGCTGTTTTTT.

The genes are TRBV5-6 and TRBJ2-5; TRBD2 matches 8 bases. In germline, CDR1 is SGHDT, CDR2 YYEEEE. This CDR3 has 14 residues. V trimming: 5 bases; J trimming: 5 bases; junction bases outside the gene matches: 8. The CDR3 DNA reads as TGTGCCAGCAGTTGGGGACTAGTCGATGAGACCCAGTACTTC. It codes for CASSWGLVDETQYF.

The chain recombines TRBV28 with TRBJ2-7; TRBD2 is a possible D gene (6 bases). Germline V CDR1 and CDR2: MDHEN, SYDVKM. The CDR3 is 16 amino acids. Trimming stripped 3 bases from V and 2 bases from J, with 17 bases between. CDR3 sequence reads: CASSFGQPRGTYEQYF. In DNA form, the CDR3 reads TGTGCCAGCAGTTTCGGGCAACCCCGGGGGACCTACGAGCAGTACTTC.

J is TRBJ1-2 and V is TRBV7-9; 9 bases line up with TRBD1. The germline CDR1 and CDR2 sequences are SEHNR and FQNEAQ (reference sequence). Trimming cost V 6 bases and J 6 bases; bases outside gene matches: 5. CDR3 length: 13 residues. The CDR3 protein is CASSQRQGDGYTF. In DNA form, the CDR3 reads TGTGCCAGCAGTCAAAGACAGGGGGATGGCTACACCTTC.

The chain couples TRBV7-6 to TRBJ2-4, with D perhaps TRBD1 (6 bases). CDR1 and CDR2 from the germline V gene are SGHVS and FNYEAQ. Trimming removed 2 bases from V and 9 bases from J, with 11 bases in between. This CDR3 has 13 residues. The CDR3 reads CASSLRGGVIQYF. DNA for the CDR3: TGTGCCAGCAGCTTACGAGGGGGAGTCATTCAGTACTTC.

The V and J genes are TRBV6-5 and TRBJ2-7; 13 nucleotides align to TRBD2. This CDR3 spans 13 amino acids. Germline values: CDR1 MNHEY, CDR2 SVGAGI. The V and J ends lost 6 bases and 8 bases, in that order; junction bases with no gene match: 4. As DNA, the CDR3 is TGTGCCAGCAGGTGGACTAGCGGGGGCCAGCAGTACTTC. Protein sequence: CASRWTSGGQQYF.

This clone was seen only once. This chain uses TRBV6-5 with TRBJ2-1, with D perhaps TRBD2 (5 bases). Germline lookup yields CDR1 MNHEY and CDR2 SVGAGI. The germline V and J ends were trimmed by 5 bases and 5 bases, with 13 bases remaining between them. CDR3 length: 14 amino acids. The CDR3 nucleotides are TGTGCCAGCAGTGTAGGACTGGAGAACAATGAGCAGTTCTTC. Amino acids: CASSVGLENNEQFF.